Listed below are T cell receptor beta chains from one sample, sequenced in a study of T cell responses to AZD1222 COVID-19 vaccine. Only in-frame clones appear in the TCRdb table, and some are missing; sequencing was by immunoSEQ multiplex PCR. The sample holds 85,000 to 120,000 clones, approximately 88% seen once. This material consisted of peripheral blood, taken on day 0 of AZD1222 vaccination. The receptors derive from an adult in good health. CDR3s include the opening cysteine and the closing phenylalanine or tryptophan. A D gene is named only where the DNA matches it firmly. A clone size is listed for some rows: how often the clone was seen (once, few, many), or a class if it is expanded.

D gene,J gene,V gene,clone size,CDR3 DNA,CDR3 protein
-,TRBJ1-5,TRBV5-4,-,TGTGCCAGCAGCCGAGTAGGGTCCGGGGGAATCAGCCCCCAGCATTTT,CASSRVGSGGISPQHF
-,TRBJ2-3,TRBV6-2/TRBV6-3,-,TGTGCCAGCAGTTCTCCGGGACTTATCCGAGATACGCAGTATTTT,CASSSPGLIRDTQYF
TRBD1,TRBJ1-3,TRBV7-2,few,TGTGCCAGCAGCTTCCAGGGGGCTTATGGAAACACCATATATTTT,CASSFQGAYGNTIYF
-,TRBJ1-1,TRBV29-1,once,TGCAGCGTTGCGGACCCAGGGAGTGCTTTCTTT,CSVADPGSAFF
-,TRBJ1-3,TRBV6-1,-,TGTGCCAGCAGTGACGGGGGCTATGGAAACACCATATATTTT,CASSDGGYGNTIYF
TRBD2,TRBJ2-1,TRBV4-2,-,TGTGCCAGCAGCCAAGATCAGGCGGGAGGGCCGTACAATGAGCAGTTCTTC,CASSQDQAGGPYNEQFF
-,TRBJ2-1,TRBV9,-,TGTGCCAGCAGCGTAGCCGGGACACGCTACAATGAGCAGTTCTTC,CASSVAGTRYNEQFF
-,TRBJ2-1,TRBV6-2/TRBV6-3,few,TGTGCCAGCAGTTCCTTTGGTGAGCAGTTCTTC,CASSSFGEQFF
-,TRBJ1-6,TRBV5-8,-,TGTGCCAGCAGCCCCGGGGAAGTTTATTCACCCCTCCACTTT,CASSPGEVYSPLHF
-,TRBJ1-5,TRBV28,-,TGTGCCAGCAGTTTAGGAGGGGGGGCAGGCTTTAAGTATCAGCCCCAGCATTTT,CASSLGGGAGFKYQPQHF
TRBD1,TRBJ2-7,TRBV12-3/TRBV12-4,-,TGTGCCAGCAGGGTGGACAGGGGCGAGCAGTACTTC,CASRVDRGEQYF
-,TRBJ2-3,TRBV7-8,-,TGTGCCAGCAGCTTCATCCAGGGGCGCCCCACAGATACGCAGTATTTT,CASSFIQGRPTDTQYF
-,TRBJ2-1,TRBV7-2,-,TGTGCCAGCAGCTTACCCGGGGGGCCTGATGAGCAGTTCTTC,CASSLPGGPDEQFF
-,TRBJ2-1,TRBV9,-,TGTGCCAGCAGCGTAGCCGACGGTCGTGAGCAGTTCTTC,CASSVADGREQFF
-,TRBJ1-2,TRBV10-3,-,TGTGCCATCAGTGGGCAGATCCTACTTATAGGCGAGGGGTATGGCTACACCTTC,CAISGQILLIGEGYGYTF
-,TRBJ2-1,TRBV28,-,TGTGCCAGCAGTTTGGACAGCCGATGGGGTGGTGAGCAGTTCTTC,CASSLDSRWGGEQFF
-,TRBJ1-6,TRBV5-1,-,TGCGCCAGCAGCTTGAGTCCCTGGACATCCGGGGCCTATAATTCACCCCTCCACTTT,CASSLSPWTSGAYNSPLHF
-,TRBJ1-6,TRBV5-1,medium-sized,TGCGCCAGCAGCGACAGCTCCTATAATTCACCCCTCCACTTT,CASSDSSYNSPLHF
-,TRBJ1-6,TRBV30,-,TGTGCCTGGAGTCCAGGCCCCAGCCCTTCACCCCTCCACTTT,CAWSPGPSPSPLHF
TRBD1,TRBJ2-7,TRBV29-1,-,TGCAGCGTTGCGGGACAGCCTTACGAGCAGTACTTC,CSVAGQPYEQYF
-,TRBJ1-5,TRBV15,few,TGTGCCACCAGCACTAGGGGGGATTATCAGCCCCAGCATTTT,CATSTRGDYQPQHF
-,TRBJ2-1,TRBV4-3,-,TGCGCCAGCAGCCAAGGGAGCTCCTACAATGAGCAGTTCTTC,CASSQGSSYNEQFF
-,TRBJ1-2,TRBV24-1,-,TGTGCCACCAGTGATTCAGGGAACTCTCCCTATGGCTACACCTTC,CATSDSGNSPYGYTF
-,TRBJ1-1,TRBV7-9,-,TGTGCCAGCAGCTTAGGAGGGTCGTACACTGAAGCTTTCTTT,CASSLGGSYTEAFF
-,TRBJ1-3,TRBV7-8,-,TGTGCCAGCAGCCCGCGGACTGGAAACACCATATATTTT,CASSPRTGNTIYF
-,TRBJ2-7,TRBV28,-,TGTGCCAGCAGTTCCAGGGACGAGCAGTACTTC,CASSSRDEQYF
-,TRBJ1-2,TRBV7-8,-,TGTGCCAGCAGCTTAGGTCCCTCTAGTGGAGGAGATTATGGCTACACCTTC,CASSLGPSSGGDYGYTF
-,TRBJ1-1,TRBV18,-,TGTGCCAGCTCAGCACGGGGACCCCCGGACACTGAAGCTTTCTTT,CASSARGPPDTEAFF
-,TRBJ1-2,TRBV6-5,-,TGTGCCAGCAGTTACTCCGGGGGGGGCAGGTACTATGGCTACACCTTC,CASSYSGGGRYYGYTF
TRBD2,TRBJ2-5,TRBV28,-,TGTGCCAGCAGTCCCCTGGGAGGGTCGTTCGTAGAGACCCAGTACTTC,CASSPLGGSFVETQYF
-,TRBJ2-1,TRBV28,-,TGTGCCAGCAGTAACCGGGCCCTTGACTACAATGAGCAGTTCTTC,CASSNRALDYNEQFF
-,TRBJ1-5,TRBV4-1,-,TGCGCCAGCAGCCAAGTTGTGTCGGCCGATCAGCCCCAGCATTTT,CASSQVVSADQPQHF
TRBD1,TRBJ1-2,TRBV10-3,-,TGTGCCATCAGGAAGGACAGGGACTACACCTTC,CAIRKDRDYTF
-,TRBJ1-2,TRBV11-1,-,TGTGCCAGCGGAGACAGCTACTATGGCTACACCTTC,CASGDSYYGYTF
TRBD1,TRBJ1-6,TRBV4-3,many,TGCGCCAGCAGCCAAGCCGGGACAGAGAATTCACCCCTCCACTTT,CASSQAGTENSPLHF
TRBD1,TRBJ1-2,TRBV5-6,-,TGTGCCAGCAGGAGCACAGGGGCACCAAACTATGGCTACACCTTC,CASRSTGAPNYGYTF
TRBD1,TRBJ1-5,TRBV27,-,TGTGCCAGCAGCCTCAACTCAGACAGGGGATATCAGCCCCAGCATTTT,CASSLNSDRGYQPQHF
TRBD2,TRBJ2-7,TRBV7-8,-,TGTGCCAGCAAGAAGCGGGAGGGGACCTACGAGCAGTACTTC,CASKKREGTYEQYF
-,TRBJ1-1,TRBV24-1,-,TGTGCCACCCAACAGAACACTGAAGCTTTCTTT,CATQQNTEAFF
-,TRBJ2-3,TRBV4-2,-,TGTGCCAGCAGCCAAGGGGACACAGATACGCAGTATTTT,CASSQGDTDTQYF
-,TRBJ1-2,TRBV18,-,TGTGCCAGCTCATCACAGAAGTCAGGCAGCGCTGGCTACACCTTC,CASSSQKSGSAGYTF
-,TRBJ2-7,TRBV5-1,medium-sized,TGCGCCAGCAGCGCCCCTGACTCCTACGAGCAGTACTTC,CASSAPDSYEQYF
-,TRBJ2-1,TRBV4-2,-,TGTGCCAGCAGCCAAGATTCCACTAGCATGAATGAGCAGTTCTTC,CASSQDSTSMNEQFF
TRBD1,TRBJ2-1,TRBV9,-,TGTGCCAGCAGCCCCTCCCCGGGACAGGGCTACAATGAGCAGTTCTTC,CASSPSPGQGYNEQFF
-,TRBJ1-5,TRBV12-2,-,TGTGCAAGTCGCTTACCGAGGGACATGATAGAGCCCCAGCATTTT,CASRLPRDMIEPQHF
-,TRBJ2-4,TRBV5-4,-,TGTGCCAGCAGCGCGGTGAACCCCAAGACGGCCAAAAACATTCAGTACTTC,CASSAVNPKTAKNIQYF
-,TRBJ1-2,TRBV4-1,-,TGCGCCAGCAGCCAAGGCACAGGCCTTAACTATGGCTACACCTTC,CASSQGTGLNYGYTF
-,TRBJ2-5,TRBV7-2,few,TGTGCCAGCAGCTTAGCGTGGGGAGAGACCCAGTACTTC,CASSLAWGETQYF
TRBD2,TRBJ2-5,TRBV7-3,few,TGTGCCAGCAGCTTAGCGGGAGGGATGGAGACCCAGTACTTC,CASSLAGGMETQYF
-,TRBJ1-1,TRBV24-1,-,TGTGCCACCAGTGTTTTGGAGGGGCCCCCTGAAGCTTTCTTT,CATSVLEGPPEAFF
-,TRBJ1-5,TRBV10-2,-,TGCGCCAGCAGCATCGGAGCTGGTCGTGGTCAGCCCCAGCATTTT,CASSIGAGRGQPQHF
TRBD1,TRBJ2-2,TRBV7-7,-,TGTGCCAGCAGCCCTATTGGACAGGGGAACACCGGGGAGCTGTTTTTT,CASSPIGQGNTGELFF
TRBD1,TRBJ1-2,TRBV3-1/TRBV3-2,-,TGTGCCATTACGAAGTCGGGACAGTCAAGCTACACCTTC,CAITKSGQSSYTF
-,TRBJ1-1,TRBV19,-,TGTGCCAGTAGTATGGGCAGGGGCACTGAAGCTTTCTTT,CASSMGRGTEAFF
-,TRBJ2-1,TRBV6-5,-,TGTGCCAGCAGTTATCCCGCTAGGGGTGGCAATGAGCAGTTCTTC,CASSYPARGGNEQFF
-,TRBJ2-3,TRBV5-6,-,TGTGCCAGCAGCTTGTCCAGCAAGGTTACTAGCACAGATACGCAGTATTTT,CASSLSSKVTSTDTQYF
-,TRBJ2-1,TRBV5-4,-,TGTGCCAGCAGCCGTCCGGACAGTGCTGAGCAGTTCTTC,CASSRPDSAEQFF
TRBD1,TRBJ1-5,TRBV2,-,TGTGCCAGCAGTGCGGGGACAGTCGGCAATCAGCCCCAGCATTTT,CASSAGTVGNQPQHF
-,TRBJ1-2,TRBV9,-,TGTGCCAGCAGCGTTGAACCGGGACACACTCCAAACAAACACTATGGCTACACCTTC,CASSVEPGHTPNKHYGYTF
-,TRBJ2-2,TRBV7-9,-,TGTGCCAGCAGCTTATGGGTAGACACCGGGGAGCTGTTTTTT,CASSLWVDTGELFF